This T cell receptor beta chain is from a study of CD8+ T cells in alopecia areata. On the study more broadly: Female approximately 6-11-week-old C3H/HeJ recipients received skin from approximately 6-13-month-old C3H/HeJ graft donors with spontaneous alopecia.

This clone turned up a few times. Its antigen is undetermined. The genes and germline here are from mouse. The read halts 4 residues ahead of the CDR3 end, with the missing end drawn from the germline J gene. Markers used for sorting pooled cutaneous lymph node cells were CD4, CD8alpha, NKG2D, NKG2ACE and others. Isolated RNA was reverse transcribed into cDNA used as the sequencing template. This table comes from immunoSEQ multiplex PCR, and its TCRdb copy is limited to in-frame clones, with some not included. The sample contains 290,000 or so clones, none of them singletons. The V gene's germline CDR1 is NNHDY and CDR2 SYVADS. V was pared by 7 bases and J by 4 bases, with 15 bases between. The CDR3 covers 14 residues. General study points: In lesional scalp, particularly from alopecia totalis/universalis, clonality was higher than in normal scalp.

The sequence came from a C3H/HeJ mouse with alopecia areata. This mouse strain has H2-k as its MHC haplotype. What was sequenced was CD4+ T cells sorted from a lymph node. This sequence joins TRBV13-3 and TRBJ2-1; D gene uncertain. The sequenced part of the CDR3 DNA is TGTGCCAGCGGCCGAGGCAGAGGGTATGCT. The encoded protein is CASGRGRGYA. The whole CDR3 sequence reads CASGRGRGYAEQFF.